The next 16 T cell receptor beta chains were all read from a single sample in a study of shared clonotypes between healthy human individuals. Here immunoSEQ multiplex PCR was the method, and the copy in TCRdb shows in-frame clones only, minus some. This table holds a few hundred thousand clones, around 96% found once. The sequencing input was memory CD8+ T cells sorted from blood. This sample's subset: CD45RO+ cells pooled with CCR7-negative TemRA cells. These receptors were obtained from a man aged 25-45 years in good health.

V usage is TRBV6-6 and J usage is TRBJ2-7; 8 bases line up with TRBD1. This CDR3 region has 14 residues. Germline V lookup: CDR1 MNHNY, CDR2 SVGAGI (reference sequence). Trimming removed 2 bases from V and 4 bases from J; junction bases left unmatched: 4. CDR3 loop: CASSYGTGPYEQYF. For the CDR3, the DNA is TGTGCCAGCAGTTACGGGACAGGCCCATACGAGCAGTACTTC.

The rearrangement links TRBV25-1 to TRBJ1-2; perhaps TRBD1 as D (5 bases). Germline loops: CDR1 MGHDK, CDR2 SYGVNS. The CDR3 sequence is 11 residues long. V was pared by 4 bases and J by 8 bases, with 8 bases between. The DNA of the CDR3 is TGTGCCAGCAGTGTTGGGGCCGGCTACACCTTC. It translates to CASSVGAGYTF.

This chain links TRBV7-9 with TRBJ2-3; TRBD1 is a possible D gene (6 bases). V lost 5 bases and J 6 bases, leaving 18 bases between the germline ends. Germline values: CDR1 SEHNR, CDR2 FQNEAQ (reference sequence). The CDR3 consists of 15 residues. The CDR3 bases are TGTGCCAGCAGCCCCATTCCGGGACAATCGGATACGCAGTATTTT. This gives the protein CASSPIPGQSDTQYF.

The CDR3, as DNA: TGTGCCAGCTCACCCCTGACTAGCGGGAGGGTCGACGAGCAGTACTTC. Protein: CASSPLTSGRVDEQYF. This rearrangement joins TRBV18 to TRBJ2-7; TRBD2 matches at 14 bases. The J segment lost 5 bases and the V segment lost 3 bases, leaving 6 bases of the junction unmatched. This CDR3 region has 16 residues. The germline V gene has CDR1 KGHSH and CDR2 LQKENI.

The V gene is TRBV28, the J gene TRBJ1-5; D ambiguous. CDR3 size: 12 residues. Germline V gene data show CDR1 as MDHEN and CDR2 as SYDVKM. V was shortened by 7 bases and J by 6 bases, with 10 bases between the two germline ends. CDR3 sequence reads: CASTTVPQPQHF. The CDR3 DNA follows: TGTGCCAGCACCACAGTGCCTCAGCCCCAGCATTTT.

The CDR3 DNA reads as TGTGCCAGCTCCGGGACAGGGTTTCTTACACTGTATCCGTCCCACACTGAAGCTTTCTTT. Translated: CASSGTGFLTLYPSHTEAFF. The J gene is TRBJ1-1, the V gene TRBV28; TRBD1 agrees at 9 bases. Germline V gene data show CDR1 as MDHEN and CDR2 as SYDVKM. The CDR3 has 20 amino acids. With V trimmed by 8 bases and J by 3 bases, 25 bases remained unmatched.

The chain carries TRBV28 and TRBJ2-3; 7 bases are a match to TRBD1. Germline CDR1 is MDHEN and CDR2 is SYDVKM. The ends lost 8 bases at V and 0 bases at J; junction bases unmatched: 14. CDR3 length: 17 amino acids. In DNA form, the CDR3 reads TGTGCCAGCTTAGGGACAGCCGTTAAGGGTAGCACAGATACGCAGTATTTT. The encoded protein is CASLGTAVKGSTDTQYF.

The V and J genes are TRBV19 and TRBJ2-5; 7 bases align to TRBD1. From germline, CDR1 is LNHDA and CDR2 SQIVND (reference sequence). Trimming at V came to 4 bases and at J to 4 bases, leaving 6 bases not matched to a gene. The CDR3 runs to 14 residues. Here the CDR3 DNA reads TGTGCCAGTAGTACCCCGACAGGGAGAGAGACCCAGTACTTC. This gives the protein CASSTPTGRETQYF.

This chain connects TRBV23-1 to TRBJ2-7; D is perhaps TRBD2 (5 bases). TRBV23-1 is noted as an ORF with a role that remains uncertain. The CDR3 sequence is 15 residues long. V was cut by 2 bases and J by 2 bases, with 13 bases left in between. CDR3 protein: CASSQRGRFPYEQYF. The CDR3 bases are TGCGCCAGCAGTCAACGGGGTAGATTCCCCTACGAGCAGTACTTC.

Concerning this clone: Additional DNA sequences in this sample encode the identical CDR3. V is TRBV27 and J is TRBJ2-7, with D unresolved. From germline, CDR1 is MNHEY and CDR2 SMNVEV (reference sequence). V was clipped by 2 bases and J by 2 bases, with 7 bases between them. The CDR3 covers 13 residues. As DNA, the CDR3 is TGTGCCAGCAGTTTAGGAGTCCCCTACGAGCAGTACTTC. Encoded protein: CASSLGVPYEQYF.

The CDR3: CASSPPGIGGATQYF. CDR3 DNA sequence: TGTGCCAGCTCACCACCTGGTATCGGGGGAGCCACGCAGTATTTT. The genes are TRBV18 and TRBJ2-3; the D gene is possibly TRBD2 (6 bases). The length of the CDR3 is 15 residues. Trimming pared 0 bases from V and 9 bases from J, leaving 16 bases between. In germline, CDR1 is KGHSH, CDR2 LQKENI.

Notes on this clone: The junction departs from germline at one end; a sequencing error may be responsible. Other DNA sequences from this sample encode an identical CDR3 as well. V gene TRBV18 combines with J gene TRBJ2-3; D tentatively reads TRBD1 or TRBD2 (5 bases each). Germline CDR1 is KGHSH and CDR2 is LQKENI. This CDR3 region has 14 residues. The CDR3: CASSPLGGTDTQYF. Here the CDR3 DNA reads TGTGCTAGCTCACCATTGGGGGGCACAGATACGCAGTATTTT. Full variable domain (missing parts from reference TRBV18 and TRBJ2-3): NAGVMQNPRHLVRRRGQEARLRCSPMKGHSHVYWYRQLPEEGLKFMVYLQKENIIDESGMPKERFSAEFPKEGPSILRIQQVVRGDSAAYFCASSPLGGTDTQYFGPGTRLTVL.

The chain carries TRBV9 and TRBJ2-1; D possibly corresponds to TRBD2 (5 bases). Germline V lookup: CDR1 SGDLS, CDR2 YYNGEE. V lost 0 bases and J 9 bases, leaving 7 bases between the germline ends. This CDR3 is built from 12 residues. The CDR3 spells CASSVVEGEQFF. CDR3 nucleotides: TGTGCCAGCAGCGTAGTCGAGGGTGAGCAGTTCTTC.

Worth noting for this clone: Distinct nucleotide sequences in the sample also encode this CDR3. J is TRBJ2-3 and V is TRBV6-5, with 9 positions matching TRBD1. CDR3 length: 14 amino acids. J lost 3 bases, V lost 6 bases, and 4 bases had no gene match. Germline lookup yields CDR1 MNHEY and CDR2 SVGAGI. The CDR3 protein is CASSPTGGTDTQYF. The CDR3 nucleotides are TGTGCCAGCAGCCCGACAGGGGGAACAGATACGCAGTATTTT.

The genes are TRBV4-1 and TRBJ2-3, with D perhaps TRBD2 (6 bases). Per the germline V gene, CDR1 is MGHRA and CDR2 is YSYEKL. V lost 0 bases to trimming and J lost 0 bases, with 10 bases between them. This CDR3 is built from 16 residues. The CDR3 region is CASSQDGLASTDTQYF. The CDR3 DNA follows: TGCGCCAGCAGCCAAGATGGTCTAGCGAGCACAGATACGCAGTATTTT.

This sequence joins TRBV5-6 and TRBJ2-5; TRBD1 agrees at 8 bases. CDR3 size: 16 residues. Looked up from germline, CDR1 is SGHDT and CDR2 is YYEEEE. V was clipped by 1 base and J by 0 bases; unmatched bases: 5. For the CDR3, the DNA is TGTGCCAGCAGCTTGAGGACAGGGACAAACCAAGAGACCCAGTACTTC. Its protein product is CASSLRTGTNQETQYF.